This T cell receptor (beta chain) is from a study of CD8+ T cells in alopecia areata. Points from the study as a whole: Unlike in mice, where it was clearer, TCR sharing across patients was less clear, possibly HLA-related. Tofacitinib significantly lowered scalp clonality and expanded CD8+ clones among the top 100. Baseline CD8+ expansion's link to response remains uncertain, as there was one nonresponder.

A word on this clone: Its antigen remains unknown.

Treatment noted: oral pan-JAK inhibitor, 5-10 mg twice daily. Specimens obtained from alopecia areata patients comprised lesional scalp punch biopsies and peripheral blood. The CDR3 consists of 14 residues. Germline loops: CDR1 SGDLS, CDR2 YYNGEE. The ends were cut back, 4 bases at V and 4 bases at J, with 14 bases in the middle. Following extraction, RNA underwent reverse transcription to cDNA, which served as the sequencing template. Here immunoSEQ multiplex PCR was the method, and the copy in TCRdb shows in-frame clones only, minus some. The sample lists about 200,000 clones, 64% occurring once. The sample consisted of CD4+ T cells sorted from blood, taken at week 4, from a patient treated with tofacitinib. The origin of this receptor is a human donor with alopecia areata. V and J are TRBV9 and TRBJ1-1; TRBD1 might be the D (6 bases). The CDR3 bases are TGTGCCAGCAGCCCGATCGAAGGGGGCACTGAAGCTTTCTTT. Protein: CASSPIEGGTEAFF. The full variable domain, rest sourced from reference TRBV9 and TRBJ1-1, is DSGVTQTPKHLITATGQRVTLRCSPRSGDLSVYWYQQSLDQGLQFLIQYYNGEERAKGNILERFSAQQFPDLHSELNLSSLELGDSALYFCASSPIEGGTEAFFGQGTRLTVV.